These 31 T cell receptor beta chains were sequenced from one sample in a study of CD8 T cells in ankylosing spondylitis. From the 5' RACE reads, TCRdb called clonotypes with MiXCR, one entry per CDR3 protein. The sample has 300,000 to 350,000 distinct CDR3 sequences; less than 25% are singletons. The sample consisted of blood, either unsorted or a sorted T cell fraction (not recorded which). These receptors all come from a female donor with ankylosing spondylitis or in good health (not recorded which).

The CDR3 sequence is CASTQYPTSGYNEQFF. The CDR3 region has the DNA TGTGCCAGCACTCAATATCCGACTAGCGGCTACAATGAGCAGTTCTTC. The chain carries TRBV27 and TRBJ2-1, with 9 bases aligning to TRBD2. The CDR3 length is 16 residues. The germline CDR1 and CDR2 sequences are MNHEY and SMNVEV (reference sequence). V trimming: 7 bases; J trimming: 3 bases; junction bases outside the gene matches: 10.

The gene calls are TRBV4-2 and TRBJ2-1; D is perhaps TRBD2 (5 bases). Trimming stripped 0 bases from V and 6 bases from J, with 15 bases between. Germline CDR1 LGHNA, CDR2 YNFKEQ. This CDR3 has 16 residues. The CDR3 bases are TGTGCCAGCAGCCAAGATCTAAGAGGGAGCCCCAATGAGCAGTTCTTC. This sequence encodes CASSQDLRGSPNEQFF.

The chain couples TRBV20-1 to TRBJ1-2; 7 positions agree with TRBD1. This CDR3 has 13 residues. Losses at the gene ends were 4 bases for V and 4 bases for J; bases not matched to a gene: 6. The V gene's germline CDR1 is DFQATT and CDR2 SNEGSKA (reference sequence). The CDR3 region is CSAIEGASYGYTF. CDR3 DNA sequence: TGCAGTGCTATAGAGGGGGCGAGCTATGGCTACACCTTC.

V gene TRBV11-2 combines with J gene TRBJ2-2; TRBD2 matches 8 bases. CDR3 length equals 15 residues. Germline V CDR1 and CDR2: SGHAT, FQNNGV. V dropped 5 bases and J dropped 4; count of bases not matched to a gene: 6. CDR3: CASSTTSGTTGELFF. The DNA for the CDR3 is TGTGCCAGCAGCACAACTAGCGGTACCACCGGGGAGCTGTTTTTT.

This clonotype was counted between two and nine times. The V gene is TRBV20-1, the J gene TRBJ2-5; 11 nucleotides agree with TRBD2. Germline loops: CDR1 DFQATT, CDR2 SNEGSKA (reference sequence). The V segment lost 3 bases and the J segment 5 bases; nucleotides outside the gene matches: 8. The CDR3 contains 15 residues. The CDR3 DNA sequence: TGCAGTGCTAGGATGGTAGCGGGAGGGCCTGAGACCCAGTACTTC. The encoded protein is CSARMVAGGPETQYF.

In its sample, this clonotype was seen a few times. The gene calls are TRBV10-3 and TRBJ2-7, with 13 bases aligning to TRBD2. The CDR3 length is 17 residues. V shed 2 bases and J 1 base; nucleotides not matched to a gene: 5. Germline loops: CDR1 ENHRY, CDR2 SYGVKD. The DNA of the CDR3 is TGTGCCATCAGTGAGCCGGGGACTAGCGGGATTTCCTACGAGCAGTACTTC. Encoded protein: CAISEPGTSGISYEQYF.

This clonotype has at least ten counts. The rearrangement joins TRBV29-1 to TRBJ2-1; 11 nucleotides agree with TRBD1. V lost 6 bases, J lost 8 bases, and 6 bases stayed unmatched. Germline lookup yields CDR1 SQVTM and CDR2 ANQGSEA. The CDR3 contains 13 residues. The DNA of the CDR3 is TGCAGCGTCGCATTGGGACAGGGGGATGAGCAGTTCTTC. Translating it yields CSVALGQGDEQFF.

This clonotype showed up many times. The rearrangement joins TRBV10-3 to TRBJ2-1; D is ambiguous. The V end lost 2 bases, the J end lost 1 base, and 9 bases lay between the germline ends. The CDR3 is made up of 15 amino acids. The germline V gene has CDR1 ENHRY and CDR2 SYGVKD. The CDR3 protein is CAISERTLSYNEQFF. CDR3 sequence (DNA): TGTGCCATCAGTGAGAGGACGCTTTCCTACAATGAGCAGTTCTTC.

This chain uses TRBV20-1 with TRBJ1-1; 9 bases agree with TRBD1. CDR1 DFQATT and CDR2 SNEGSKA come from the germline V gene (reference sequence). This CDR3 has 15 amino acids. V trimming: 3 bases; J trimming: 2 bases; junction bases outside the gene matches: 7. CDR3 bases: TGCAGTGCTAGTTCCGGGACAGGGAGAAACACTGAAGCTTTCTTT. Protein product: CSASSGTGRNTEAFF.

This sequence joins TRBV11-2 and TRBJ2-7; possibly TRBD2 for D (6 bases). V was trimmed by 0 bases and J by 0 bases, leaving 9 bases between them. CDR3 size: 15 residues. Germline-derived CDR1 and CDR2 are SGHAT and FQNNGV. The chain's CDR3 is CASSLERGSSYEQYF. The CDR3 DNA follows: TGTGCCAGCAGCTTAGAGCGGGGTAGCTCCTACGAGCAGTACTTC.

The genes are TRBV7-2 and TRBJ2-1; 10 bases agree with TRBD2. Trimming at V came to 5 bases and at J to 8 bases, leaving 6 bases not matched to a gene. Per the germline V gene, CDR1 is SGHTA and CDR2 is FQGNSA. The CDR3 has 14 residues. The CDR3 loop reads CASSKAGGFHEQFF. The CDR3 DNA follows: TGTGCCAGCAGCAAAGCGGGAGGGTTCCATGAGCAGTTCTTC.

J is TRBJ2-4 and V is TRBV30, with 13 bases lining up with TRBD2. V was pared by 1 base and J by 0 bases, with 6 bases of the junction left unmatched. From germline, CDR1 is GTSNPN and CDR2 SVGIG (reference sequence). The CDR3 is 18 residues long. The CDR3 nucleotides read TGTGCCTGGAGTGCGGGACTAGCGGGGACCCTAGCCAAAAACATTCAGTACTTC. Protein sequence: CAWSAGLAGTLAKNIQYF.

This clonotype showed up just once. V is TRBV12-3 or TRBV12-4 and J is TRBJ2-2; no reliable D call. V lost 8 bases and J lost 5, with 15 bases in between. CDR3 length equals 14 residues. The CDR3 DNA follows: TGTGCCAGCGGTGTGGCAAGGGTGACCGGGGAGCTGTTTTTT. It yields the protein CASGVARVTGELFF.

The chain couples TRBV12-3 or TRBV12-4 to TRBJ2-1; 12 bases fit TRBD2. CDR3 length: 17 amino acids. V trimming: 2 bases; J trimming: 8 bases; junction bases outside the gene matches: 10. The CDR3 nucleotides are TGTGCCAGCAGTTTAACCCCCCTGACTAGCGGGAGTTATGAGCAGTTCTTC. Translated, it gives CASSLTPLTSGSYEQFF.

This clonotype appeared a few times. The gene calls are TRBV20-1 and TRBJ2-1, with D possibly TRBD2 on 6 matching bases. The CDR3 contains 15 residues. V lost 0 bases to trimming and J lost 2 bases, with 11 bases between them. Germline assignment: CDR1 DFQATT and CDR2 SNEGSKA (reference sequence). In nucleotides, the CDR3 is TGCAGTGCTAGAGACTCTCTAGCGACCTACAATGAGCAGTTCTTC. The encoded protein is CSARDSLATYNEQFF.

This rearrangement joins TRBV12-3 or TRBV12-4 to TRBJ1-4; 9 nucleotides align to TRBD1. With 3 bases clipped from V and 4 bases from J, the junction kept 3 bases outside the gene matches. CDR3 length equals 15 residues. The CDR3 coding sequence is TGTGCCAGCAGTTTGACAGGGGGTAATAATGAAAAACTGTTTTTT. Translating it yields CASSLTGGNNEKLFF.

This clonotype has just a few counts. The chain combines TRBV27 with TRBJ2-7, with 7 bases lining up with TRBD2. The CDR3 covers 14 residues. CDR1 and CDR2 from the germline V gene are MNHEY and SMNVEV (reference sequence). The ends lost 5 bases at V and 2 bases at J; junction bases unmatched: 6. The CDR3 DNA reads as TGTGCCAGCAGTGAAAAGCGGGGACCCTACGAGCAGTACTTC. It encodes CASSEKRGPYEQYF.

This clonotype occurred a few times. The rearrangement joins TRBV7-2 to TRBJ2-3; D call uncertain. Between the trimmed V and J ends, which lost 3 bases and 6 bases, there was a span of 19 bases. The CDR3 spans 16 residues. From germline, CDR1 is SGHTA and CDR2 FQGNSA. CDR3 nucleotide sequence: TGTGCCAGCAGCTTGGGCCCAGCCCCGCCCCAGGATACGCAGTATTTT. This translates into CASSLGPAPPQDTQYF.

This clonotype was recorded a few times. This chain links TRBV28 with TRBJ2-3; D is undetermined. V lost 6 bases and J lost 0, with 16 bases in between. CDR3 length: 16 amino acids. Looked up from germline, CDR1 is MDHEN and CDR2 is SYDVKM. The CDR3 is CASRYAGRPSTDTQYF. CDR3 bases: TGTGCCAGCAGGTATGCAGGAAGGCCTAGCACAGATACGCAGTATTTT.

This clonotype was recorded a few times. The chain joins TRBV7-2 to TRBJ1-6; D perhaps matches TRBD1 (5 bases). Per germline, CDR1 SGHTA and CDR2 FQGNSA. The length of the CDR3 is 14 residues. Trimming took off 2 bases at V and 10 bases at J, with 12 bases between the two ends. The CDR3 DNA follows: TGTGCCAGCAGCTTATGGCAGGGTAGATCACCCCTCCACTTT. This encodes CASSLWQGRSPLHF.

This sequence joins TRBV19 and TRBJ2-5; the D gene is possibly TRBD1 (6 bases). Germline-derived CDR1 and CDR2 are LNHDA and SQIVND (reference sequence). CDR3 length: 15 amino acids. Trimming took 2 bases from V and 4 from J, leaving 14 bases between them. The CDR3 region is CASSIRSQGRETQYF. The CDR3 DNA follows: TGTGCCAGTAGTATAAGGTCCCAGGGGCGAGAGACCCAGTACTTC. Using reference TRBV19 and TRBJ2-5 for the parts outside the CDR3, the full variable domain is DGGITQSPKYLFRKEGQNVTLSCEQNLNHDAMYWYRQDPGQGLRLIYYSQIVNDFQKGDIAEGYSVSREKKESFPLTVTSAQKNPTAFYLCASSIRSQGRETQYFGPGTRLLVL.

The CDR3 DNA follows: TGTGCCACCAGTTTGGCTAGCGGGAGATCCGATGAGCAGTTCTTC. Protein sequence: CATSLASGRSDEQFF. This rearrangement joins TRBV24-1 to TRBJ2-1, with 10 positions matching TRBD2. J lost 8 bases, V lost 6 bases, and 9 bases had no gene match. Germline-derived CDR1 and CDR2 are KGHDR and SFDVKD. The CDR3 loop spans 15 amino acids.

This clonotype was observed a few times. This sequence joins TRBV20-1 and TRBJ2-2; 10 bases agree with TRBD2. The CDR3 length is 15 residues. V trimming: 5 bases; J trimming: 4 bases; junction bases outside the gene matches: 7. In germline, CDR1 is DFQATT, CDR2 SNEGSKA (reference sequence). CDR3 protein: CSARHSGRFTGELFF. CDR3 nucleotide sequence: TGCAGTGCTCGACATAGCGGGAGGTTCACCGGGGAGCTGTTTTTT.

This clonotype turned up a few times. This chain connects TRBV10-3 to TRBJ2-1; 11 bases agree with TRBD2. Germline CDR1 is ENHRY and CDR2 is SYGVKD. The CDR3 is 13 residues long. V lost 10 bases, J lost 15 bases, and 14 bases stayed unmatched. DNA for the CDR3: TGTGCCACCGCAACTAGCGGGAGTGAAGAGAGGTTCTTC. Its protein is CATATSGSEERFF.

This clonotype showed up just a few times. V usage is TRBV7-9 and J usage is TRBJ1-3; perhaps TRBD1 as D (5 bases). With 1 base removed from V and 3 bases from J, the gap between germline ends came to 10 bases. Germline values: CDR1 SEHNR, CDR2 FQNEAQ (reference sequence). This CDR3 region has 15 residues. The chain's CDR3 is CASSLGGDRGNTIYF. DNA of the CDR3: TGTGCCAGCAGCTTAGGCGGGGACCGTGGAAACACCATATATTTT.

This clonotype was picked up many times. This rearrangement joins TRBV12-3 or TRBV12-4 to TRBJ1-1; 10 bases match TRBD1. The trim removed 6 bases at V and 7 bases at J, leaving 5 bases unmatched. The CDR3 sequence is 13 residues long. The CDR3 reads CASRRDRGFEAFF. For the CDR3, the DNA is TGTGCCAGCAGGCGGGACAGGGGCTTTGAAGCTTTCTTT.

This clonotype has only a few counts. This chain uses TRBV29-1 with TRBJ1-3; D is uncertain. The germline V gene has CDR1 SQVTM and CDR2 ANQGSEA. The V gene lost 4 bases and the J gene lost 2 bases, with 9 bases spanning the gap. The CDR3 length is 13 residues. The DNA of the CDR3 is TGCAGCGTTGCCGAGACGCCTGGAAACACCATATATTTT. Translation: CSVAETPGNTIYF.

This clonotype came up many times. The chain recombines TRBV29-1 with TRBJ2-7, with D possibly being TRBD2 (5 bases). The V end was cut by 6 bases, the J end by 0 bases, with 18 bases between. The V gene's germline CDR1 is SQVTM and CDR2 ANQGSEA. The CDR3 consists of 15 residues. For the CDR3, the DNA is TGCAGCGTCTCCGTCCCCTTGGGGAGCTCCTACGAGCAGTACTTC. Amino acids: CSVSVPLGSSYEQYF.

This clonotype has more than one count but fewer than ten. This chain joins TRBV7-2 and TRBJ2-3; 7 bases line up with TRBD2. CDR3 length equals 14 residues. Germline V gene lookup returns CDR1 SGHTA and CDR2 FQGNSA. J gave up 2 bases and V 5 bases, and 4 bases lay outside the gene matches. The CDR3 region has the DNA TGTGCCAGCAGCCCGGGACTAAACACAGATACGCAGTATTTT. Amino acid sequence: CASSPGLNTDTQYF.

This clonotype was seen a few times. The rearrangement uses TRBV20-1 and TRBJ2-7; D might be TRBD1 (5 bases). Looked up from germline, CDR1 is DFQATT and CDR2 is SNEGSKA (reference sequence). The V end was cut by 6 bases, the J end by 0 bases, with 15 bases between. The CDR3 is 14 residues long. This CDR3 reads CSAPRSTASYEQYF. For the CDR3, the DNA is TGCAGTGCCCCCAGGTCGACAGCCTCCTACGAGCAGTACTTC.

This sequence joins TRBV29-1 and TRBJ2-1, with 11 bases fitting TRBD2. With V trimmed by 6 bases and J by 14 bases, 6 bases remained unmatched. The CDR3 runs to 11 residues. CDR1 is SQVTM, CDR2 ANQGSEA, per germline. CDR3 DNA sequence: TGCAGCGTACTAGCGGGAGCCCAGAAGTTCTTC. It yields the protein CSVLAGAQKFF.